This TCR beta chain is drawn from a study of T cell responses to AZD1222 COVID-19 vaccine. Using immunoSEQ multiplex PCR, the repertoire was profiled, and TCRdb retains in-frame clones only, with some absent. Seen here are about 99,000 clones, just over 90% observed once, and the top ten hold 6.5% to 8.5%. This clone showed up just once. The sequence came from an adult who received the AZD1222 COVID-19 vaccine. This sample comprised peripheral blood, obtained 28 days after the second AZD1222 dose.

The CDR3 spells CASSLGGTSGTDTQYF. The DNA of the CDR3 is TGTGCCAGCAGTCTGGGGGGGACTAGCGGGACAGATACGCAGTATTTT. This sequence joins TRBV2 and TRBJ2-3, with 12 nucleotides matching TRBD2. The CDR3 contains 16 residues. Germline V gene sequence: CDR1 SNHLY, CDR2 FYNNEI. V trimming: 5 bases; J trimming: 3 bases; junction bases outside the gene matches: 6.